These 4 T cell receptor beta chains originate from one sample sequenced in a study of T-cell memory formation after mild COVID-19. Each CDR3 protein is one row after TCRdb ran MiXCR on the 5' RACE reads. The table lists under 250,000 distinct CDR3 sequences, 15% of them singletons, with 2.1% in the top ten. Sequenced material: PBMCs or a T cell subset sorted from them (not recorded which). All receptors derive from an adult woman who had mild COVID-19 (a few samples of this study predate the infection). Cell type and time point are not known.

The chain is built from TRBV29-1 and TRBJ2-5; D is unresolved. The ends were cut back, 5 bases at V and 5 bases at J, with 15 bases in the middle. This CDR3 comprises 13 residues. CDR1 SQVTM and CDR2 ANQGSEA come from the germline V gene. CDR3: CSVSRAVVETQYF. As DNA, the CDR3 is TGCAGCGTTTCACGAGCTGTGGTGGAGACCCAGTACTTC.

This clonotype was picked up many times. The V call is TRBV20-1, the J call TRBJ1-1; D is possibly TRBD1 (6 bases). This CDR3 comprises 14 residues. Germline CDR1 DFQATT, CDR2 SNEGSKA (reference sequence). Trimming cost V 3 bases and J 0 bases, with 11 bases left between them. CDR3 DNA sequence: TGCAGTGCTAGCGAAGGGGGAATGAACACTGAAGCTTTCTTT. Translating it yields CSASEGGMNTEAFF.

This chain connects TRBV4-1 to TRBJ2-5; 7 nucleotides agree with TRBD1. CDR1 MGHRA and CDR2 YSYEKL come from the germline V gene. The CDR3 extends over 15 amino acids. J gave up 4 bases and V 0 bases, and 5 bases lay outside the gene matches. The CDR3 is CASSQETGWRETQYF. The CDR3, as DNA: TGCGCCAGCAGCCAAGAGACAGGGTGGCGAGAGACCCAGTACTTC.

The chain recombines TRBV29-1 with TRBJ2-1; 10 positions agree with TRBD1. The CDR3 is made up of 14 amino acids. Germline CDR1 is SQVTM and CDR2 is ANQGSEA. V was pared by 7 bases and J by 7 bases, with 10 bases of the junction left unmatched. CDR3 region: CSAAGQGSPNEQFF. In nucleotides, the CDR3 is TGCAGCGCCGCGGGACAGGGGTCCCCGAATGAGCAGTTCTTC.